A selection of T cell receptor beta chains follows, all from one sample in a study of blood T cell repertoires in COVID-19. Clones were sequenced by immunoSEQ multiplex PCR, and TCRdb holds only the in-frame ones, with some missing. This sample has about 98,000 clones; around nine tenths occur once, and the top ten carry 10%. The sequencing input was peripheral blood. Source of these receptors: a man aged 50 to 60 with acute or convalescent COVID-19. CDR3s include the opening cysteine and the closing phenylalanine or tryptophan. D genes are given only for firm matches. Where a row states a size, it is once, few, many or the class of an expanded clone; other rows omit it.

cdr3_nt | cdr3_aa | d_call | j_call | clone_size | v_call
TGTGCCAGCAGCTTGGGACTAAGTCGCGAGCAGTACTTC | CASSLGLSREQYF | TRBD2 | TRBJ2-7 | - | TRBV11-2
TGTGCCAGCAGCAAAACGGAGGGCGCCAGCTATGGCTACACCTTC | CASSKTEGASYGYTF | - | TRBJ1-2 | - | TRBV3-1/TRBV3-2
TGCGCCAGCAGCTCGTCCGGGACTAGCTCCTACGAGCAGTACTTC | CASSSSGTSSYEQYF | TRBD2 | TRBJ2-7 | - | TRBV5-1
TGTGCCAGTAGTCCTAGCGGGGCCACCTACGAGCAGTACTTC | CASSPSGATYEQYF | TRBD2 | TRBJ2-7 | - | TRBV19
TGTGCCAGCAACCTACAGGGGGGGCTTGGTGGCTACACCTTC | CASNLQGGLGGYTF | TRBD1 | TRBJ1-2 | - | TRBV6-5
TGCGCCAGCAGCTTGGCAGGGCCGGGAGTGAAAGCTTTCTTT | CASSLAGPGVKAFF | - | TRBJ1-1 | - | TRBV5-1
TGTGCCAGCAGCCCGGGGAGGAGGGGAGGGGTCGAGCAGTACTTC | CASSPGRRGGVEQYF | TRBD2 | TRBJ2-7 | - | TRBV7-2
TGTGCCATCAGTGAGTCGGGCGGGAGGGGGACAGATACGCAGTATTTT | CAISESGGRGTDTQYF | TRBD2 | TRBJ2-3 | once | TRBV10-3
TGTGCCAGCACCCACAGGGGGCGCGTCCCTGAAGCTTTCTTT | CASTHRGRVPEAFF | TRBD1 | TRBJ1-1 | - | TRBV5-6
TGTGCCAGCAGCGTAGAGGGCGGGTCGGTCACCGGGGAGCTGTTTTTT | CASSVEGGSVTGELFF | - | TRBJ2-2 | - | TRBV9
TGTGCCAGCTCACCCGGGACAGCCCCTGAAAAACTGTTTTTT | CASSPGTAPEKLFF | TRBD1 | TRBJ1-4 | - | TRBV18
TGCAGTGCTAGTGGGGGGGAGGTCTCCTACGAGCAGTACTTC | CSASGGEVSYEQYF | TRBD2 | TRBJ2-7 | - | TRBV20-1
TGTGCCAGCACCAATCCCGGGACAGGGGGCTGGGGCTATGGCTACACCTTC | CASTNPGTGGWGYGYTF | TRBD1 | TRBJ1-2 | once | TRBV2
TGTGCCAGCACCCGGAGGGGACTAGCGGGCGGATACAATGAGCAGTTCTTC | CASTRRGLAGGYNEQFF | TRBD2 | TRBJ2-1 | once | TRBV27
TGTGCCAGTCTCTCAGACAGTCCCCTTAGGTATGGCTACACCTTC | CASLSDSPLRYGYTF | - | TRBJ1-2 | - | TRBV19
TGTGCCAGCAGTAGAGGGACTAGCGGGAGGTTTGGCACAGATACGCAGTATTTT | CASSRGTSGRFGTDTQYF | TRBD2 | TRBJ2-3 | - | TRBV2
TGTGCCAGCAGCGGTACAGGGGACAATGAGCAGTTCTTC | CASSGTGDNEQFF | TRBD1 | TRBJ2-1 | - | TRBV9
TGTGCCAGCAGTTACTATAGCGGGGGGCCCTACGAGCAGTACTTC | CASSYYSGGPYEQYF | TRBD2 | TRBJ2-7 | - | TRBV6-5